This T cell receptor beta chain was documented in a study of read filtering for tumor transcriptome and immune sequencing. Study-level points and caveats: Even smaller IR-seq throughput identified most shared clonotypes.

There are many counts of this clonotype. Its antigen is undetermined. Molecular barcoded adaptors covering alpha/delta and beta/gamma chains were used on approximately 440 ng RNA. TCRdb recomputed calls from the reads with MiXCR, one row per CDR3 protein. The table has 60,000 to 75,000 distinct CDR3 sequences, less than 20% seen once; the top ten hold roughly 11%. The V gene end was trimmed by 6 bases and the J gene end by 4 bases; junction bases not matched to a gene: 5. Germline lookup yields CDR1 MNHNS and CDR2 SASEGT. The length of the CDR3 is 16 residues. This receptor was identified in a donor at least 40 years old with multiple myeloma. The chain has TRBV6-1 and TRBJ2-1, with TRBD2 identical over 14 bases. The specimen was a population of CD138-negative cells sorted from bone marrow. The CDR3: CASRGGLAGEYNEQFF. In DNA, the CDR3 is TGTGCCAGCAGGGGGGGACTAGCGGGAGAGTACAATGAGCAGTTCTTC.